This is a list of T cell receptor beta chains from one sample in a study of shared clonotypes between healthy human individuals. The table came from immunoSEQ multiplex PCR; TCRdb's copy has only in-frame clones and leaves some out. This table has some 1.5 million clones, 95% to 97% appearing once. The source material was naive CD4+ T cells sorted from blood. The origin of the receptors is a man younger than 45 in good health. CDR3s include the opening cysteine and the closing phenylalanine or tryptophan. The order of the fields is D gene, clone size, V gene, J gene, CDR3 DNA, CDR3 protein. The D gene is left open where the match is weak. The size field is filled for only some rows; it gives once, few, many or a size class.

>TRBD1|once|TRBV7-2|TRBJ1-2
TGTGCCAGCAGCAGGACAGGTGCGAGCCTCTATGGCTACACCTTC
CASSRTGASLYGYTF
>TRBD2|-|TRBV28|TRBJ2-2
TGTGCAAGCGGTACGGGAGGGCTTACCGGGGAGCTGTTTTTT
CASGTGGLTGELFF
>-|-|TRBV5-6|TRBJ2-5
TGTGCCAGCAGCTCCAAGAGACGGATACAAGAGACCCAGTACTTC
CASSSKRRIQETQYF
>TRBD2|-|TRBV28|TRBJ2-1
TGTGCCAGCAGTCTGATTACACTAGCGGGAAATTCAAATGAGCAGTTCTTC
CASSLITLAGNSNEQFF
>TRBD1|-|TRBV7-7|TRBJ2-1
TGTGCCAGCAGCCAGGGGACAGCTAACAATGAGCAGTTCTTC
CASSQGTANNEQFF
>-|-|TRBV5-1|TRBJ2-7
TGCGCCAGCAGCCACCGAGGGACGGCTAGCTCCTACGAGCAGTACTTC
CASSHRGTASSYEQYF
>TRBD2|-|TRBV29-1|TRBJ2-7
TGCAGCGTTATCACTAGCGGGTACGAGCAGTACTTC
CSVITSGYEQYF
>TRBD1|-|TRBV9|TRBJ2-2
TGTGCCAGCAGCGCCGACAGGGGGCGTACCGGGGAGCTGTTTTTT
CASSADRGRTGELFF
>-|-|TRBV10-1|TRBJ2-7
TGCGCCAGCAGTGCGGGTATTTTTTCAGGTTTGACTCTGTGTGGCGGGCAGTACTTC
CASSAGIFSGLTLCGGQYF
>-|-|TRBV29-1|TRBJ2-7
TGCAGCGTACGCACAACCTACGAGCAGTACTTC
CSVRTTYEQYF
>-|-|TRBV6-6|TRBJ1-2
TGTGCCAGCAGTCCCGCGCGGGGGGTCGGCTACACCTTC
CASSPARGVGYTF
>TRBD1|-|TRBV19|TRBJ2-1
TGTGCCTCGTGCAGGGGGAGTGTGAATGAGCAGTTCTTC
CASCRGSVNEQFF
>TRBD2|once|TRBV10-3|TRBJ2-7
TGTGCCATCAGTGAGCTAAAGCCGGGAGGCCAGCACGAGCAGTACTTC
CAISELKPGGQHEQYF
>TRBD2|-|TRBV7-2|TRBJ2-3
TGTGCCAGCAGGATTGGTCTACTAGCGGGCGGAACTAGCACAGATACGCAGTATTTT
CASRIGLLAGGTSTDTQYF
>-|-|TRBV30|TRBJ2-5
TGTGCCTGGAGTGTAAGACAGCAAGAGACCCAGTACTTC
CAWSVRQQETQYF
>TRBD2|-|TRBV19|TRBJ2-3
TGTGCCAGTAGTACTAGCGGGAACTCAGATACGCAGTATTTT
CASSTSGNSDTQYF
>TRBD2|-|TRBV27|TRBJ2-5
TGTGCCAGCAATAAGCGGGGGGCCGAGACCCAGTACTTC
CASNKRGAETQYF
>-|once|TRBV2|TRBJ1-2
TGTGCCAGCAGGGACCGGCAGAGGGATGGCTACACCTTC
CASRDRQRDGYTF
>TRBD1|-|TRBV19|TRBJ2-7
TGTGCCAGTAGTACGACAGGGTCCTACGAGCAGTACTTC
CASSTTGSYEQYF
>-|-|TRBV15|TRBJ2-7
TGTGCCACCAGCAGAGATCATACGTCCTACGAGCAGTACTTC
CATSRDHTSYEQYF